The clone carrying this T cell receptor (beta chain) was counted between two and nine times. What it recognizes is unknown. This sample is part of a study of response to subunit inactivated influenza vaccine. Findings and caveats of the study: The study's authors posited that every seasonal influenza vaccination enlists few new T cells.

This CDR3 is 15 amino acids long. Germline lookup yields CDR1 SGHRS and CDR2 YFSETQ. The V gene end was trimmed by 7 bases and the J gene end by 4 bases; junction bases not matched to a gene: 11. TCRdb re-analysed the RT-PCR reads in MiXCR, keeping a single row per CDR3 protein. Of roughly 630,000 distinct CDR3 sequences detected, 11% to 15% appear once; the ten largest clones hold 7.5% to 8%. The receptor comes from a man in his forties or fifties who received an inactivated influenza vaccine. The V call is TRBV5-1, the J call TRBJ2-1; 7 bases agree with TRBD1. This sample comprised PBMCs from blood, obtained approximately 15 days before vaccination. The CDR3 nucleotides are TGCGCCAGCCAAGAAGCCACAGGGGAATACAATGAGCAGTTCTTC. It encodes CASQEATGEYNEQFF.